This T cell receptor beta chain was observed in a study of OX40 agonist ivuxolimab in advanced cancers. Background on the study: Among those enrolled, mean age was 60 years (range roughly 23 to 85) and less than 90% were male.

Any history of autoimmune disease or systemic immunosuppression disqualified patients. Blood was sampled at baseline, cycle 4 day 1, and cycle 7 day 1. Here immunoSEQ multiplex PCR was the method, and the copy in TCRdb shows in-frame clones only, minus some. The sample carries roughly 70,000 clones, 90% to 95% recorded once. The source is an adult with an advanced solid tumor such as melanoma, head and neck, liver or kidney cancer. Sequencing used CD4+ or CD8+ T cells sorted from blood, obtained in a trial of the OX40 agonist ivuxolimab.

The CDR3 is CASSSGLALDEQYF. The CDR3 DNA is TGTGCCAGCAGCTCAGGACTAGCTCTCGACGAGCAGTACTTC. This chain joins TRBV7-3 and TRBJ2-7; 8 nucleotides agree with TRBD2. The CDR3 totals 14 residues. Germline V gene data show CDR1 as SGHTA and CDR2 as FQGTGA. The J segment lost 5 bases and the V segment lost 4 bases, leaving 7 bases of the junction unmatched.